This T cell receptor beta chain derives from a study of identical twins (dated by TCRdb to 2016 to 2017). Regarding the study in general: To test whether fetal clonotypes persist, the study used deep sequencing on TCR alpha and beta repertoires from monozygotic twins, unrelated adults of various ages, and cord blood. To rule out contamination, the twin experiments were replicated at different times with different library preparation protocols. What the study reported, not specific to this receptor: A weaker excess of twin sharing was found in beta out-of-frame sequences because the signal-to-noise ratio was lowered by fewer shared sequences. Compared with coincidental sharing between unrelated individuals, an excess of low generation-probability sequences was observed among out-of-frame TCR alpha sequences shared between twins. Zero-insertion analyses could be partly confounded by invariant T cells such as MAIT and iNKT, although diverse VJ usage argued against such confounding for most clonotypes. Because the same donors could not be followed over many years, the conclusions depended on cross-sectional statistical analysis. Out-of-frame TCR alpha sharing in monozygotic twins was systematically underestimated by recombination models, whereas sharing between unrelated individuals was in agreement with the recombination models. Abundant cord blood beta clonotypes had fewer insertions, young adult naive repertoires showed a similar but weaker trend, and memory repertoires showed no such trend.

A distance of 7 bases separates the germline ends of V and J, which lose 1 base and 4 bases respectively. CDR1 and CDR2, looked up from the germline V gene, are MGHRA and YSYEKL. The CDR3 holds 13 amino acids from the cysteine to the phenylalanine. Only the CDR3 region is kept as DNA, spanning 39 bases read in frame from base 1. Only healthy Caucasian donors were included. The twin cohort comprised three pairs of female monozygotic twins, all aged roughly 18 to 30 years. CD4+ and CD8+ T cell populations were isolated with positive isolation kits from Invitrogen. Note on this clonotype: The antigen it binds to is not known. The input lacks base qualities; no much larger clone sits a single base away.

Receptor amplification or capture employed 5' RACE. The instrument was an Illumina HiSeq 2000. Template switching introduced a universal primer binding site; the final cDNA contained a unique molecular identifier, enabling accurate counting of TCR cDNA molecules. Specific primers in the conserved constant-segment region were used to synthesize first-strand cDNA for the TCR alpha and beta chains. To control for contamination, every cDNA library carried two barcodes: a SMART-Mk sample barcode plus Illumina barcodes. TruSeq adapter sequences along with Illumina sample barcodes were introduced in two successive PCR steps. Sequencing of the TCR alpha and beta cDNA libraries was done on the Illumina HiSeq platform using custom primers. The authors' analysis ran thus. Unique molecular identifiers were extracted from raw reads with MiGEC, and CDR3 positions were determined with MiXCR. Recombination models were inferred per individual with the repgenHMM and IGoR tools using an EM algorithm. Shared clonotype analysis was performed with the tcR package in R, normalizing sharing by the product of cloneset sizes. Out-of-frame nonproductive sequences were analyzed to study raw recombination free of thymic and clonal selection effects. TCRdb reanalyzed the raw reads on its own, using fastp at Q25 for trimming and MiXCR for clone calling, and kept in-frame beta chains. Rows matching on CDR3 protein sequence are summarized as one entry with the most common DNA and genes. In this record, the V and J calls reflect TCRdb's handling and not the investigators' own analysis. This sample is represented by around 290,000 distinct CDR3 sequences; around 9.7% of them were singletons. The ten biggest clones cover around 7.1% of the sample.

The data also belong to a second study, concerning yellow fever vaccine responses in identical twins. The second study, in turn, reports: According to the authors, the vaccine-induced T cell response in identical twins seemed to be partly convergent and partly specific to each individual. The study precisely tracked vaccine-responding T cell clones in identical twins.

This chain joins TRBV4-1 to TRBJ1-2; no confident D gene assignment can be made. Specimen: CD8+ T cells sorted from blood. The TCR sequence derives from a woman aged 18 to 35 in good health. CDR3 loop: CASSQVDGYGYTF. The DNA reads as follows: TGCGCCAGCAGCCAAGTCGACGGCTATGGCTACACCTTC.